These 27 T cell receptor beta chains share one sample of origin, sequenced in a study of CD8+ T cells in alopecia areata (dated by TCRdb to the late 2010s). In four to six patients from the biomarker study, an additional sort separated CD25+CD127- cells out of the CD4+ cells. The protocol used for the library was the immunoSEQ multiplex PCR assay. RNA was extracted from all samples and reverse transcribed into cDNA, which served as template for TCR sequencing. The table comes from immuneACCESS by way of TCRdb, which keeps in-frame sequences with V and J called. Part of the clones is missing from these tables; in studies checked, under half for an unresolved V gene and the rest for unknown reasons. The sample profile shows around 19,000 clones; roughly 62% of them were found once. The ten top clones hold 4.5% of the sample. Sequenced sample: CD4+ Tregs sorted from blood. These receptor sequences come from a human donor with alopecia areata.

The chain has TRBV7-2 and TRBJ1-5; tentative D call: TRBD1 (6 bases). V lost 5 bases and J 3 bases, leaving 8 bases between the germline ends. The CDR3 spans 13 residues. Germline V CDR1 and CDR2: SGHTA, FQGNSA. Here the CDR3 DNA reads TGTGCCAGCAGCAGACAGGTCAATCAGCCCCAGCATTTT. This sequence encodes CASSRQVNQPQHF.

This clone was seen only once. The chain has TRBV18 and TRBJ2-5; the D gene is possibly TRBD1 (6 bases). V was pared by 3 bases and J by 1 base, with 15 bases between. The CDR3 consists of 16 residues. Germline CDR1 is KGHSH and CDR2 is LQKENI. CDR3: CASSPKELDSQETQYF. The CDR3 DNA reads TGTGCCAGCTCACCGAAGGAACTGGACAGCCAAGAGACCCAGTACTTC.

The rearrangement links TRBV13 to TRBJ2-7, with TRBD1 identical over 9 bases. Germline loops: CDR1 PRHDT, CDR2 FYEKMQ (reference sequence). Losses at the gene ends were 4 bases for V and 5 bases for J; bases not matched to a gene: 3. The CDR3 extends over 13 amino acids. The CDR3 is CASSYTGGNEQYF. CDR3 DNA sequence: TGTGCCAGCAGCTACACAGGGGGCAACGAGCAGTACTTC.

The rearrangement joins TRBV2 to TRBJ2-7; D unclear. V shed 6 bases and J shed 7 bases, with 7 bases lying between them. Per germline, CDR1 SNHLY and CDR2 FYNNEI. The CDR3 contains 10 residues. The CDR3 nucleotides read TGTGCCAGCAGATCTATAGAGCAGTACTTC. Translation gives CASRSIEQYF.

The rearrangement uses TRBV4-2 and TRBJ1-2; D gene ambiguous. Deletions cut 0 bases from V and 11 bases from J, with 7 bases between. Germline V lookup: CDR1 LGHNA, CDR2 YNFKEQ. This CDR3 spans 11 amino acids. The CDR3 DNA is TGTGCCAGCAGCCAAGACTCGCGTTACACCTTC. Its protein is CASSQDSRYTF.

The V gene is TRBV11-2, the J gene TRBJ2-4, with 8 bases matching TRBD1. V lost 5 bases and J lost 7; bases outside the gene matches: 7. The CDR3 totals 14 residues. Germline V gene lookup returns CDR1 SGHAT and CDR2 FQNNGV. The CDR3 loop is CASSANYRGNIQYF. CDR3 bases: TGTGCCAGCAGCGCAAACTACAGGGGGAACATTCAGTACTTC.

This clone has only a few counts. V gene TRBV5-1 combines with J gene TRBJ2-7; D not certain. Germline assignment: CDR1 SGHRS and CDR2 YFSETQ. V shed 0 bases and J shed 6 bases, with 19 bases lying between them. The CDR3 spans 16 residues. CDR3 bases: TGCGCCAGCAGCTTGGTGTGGTCAGGTGCCCTCGCCGAGCAGTACTTC. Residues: CASSLVWSGALAEQYF.

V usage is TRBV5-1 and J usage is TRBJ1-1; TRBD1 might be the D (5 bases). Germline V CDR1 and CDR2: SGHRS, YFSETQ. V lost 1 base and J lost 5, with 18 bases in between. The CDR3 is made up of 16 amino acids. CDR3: CASSLNPGGLGTEAFF. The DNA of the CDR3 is TGCGCCAGCAGCTTGAACCCCGGGGGTTTGGGAACTGAAGCTTTCTTT.

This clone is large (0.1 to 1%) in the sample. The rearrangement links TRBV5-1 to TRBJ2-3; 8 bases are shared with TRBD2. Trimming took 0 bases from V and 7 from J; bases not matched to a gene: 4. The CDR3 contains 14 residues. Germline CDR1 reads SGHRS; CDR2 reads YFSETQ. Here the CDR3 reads CASSLDTSGYTQYF. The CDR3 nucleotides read TGCGCCAGCAGCTTGGACACTAGCGGATATACGCAGTATTTT.

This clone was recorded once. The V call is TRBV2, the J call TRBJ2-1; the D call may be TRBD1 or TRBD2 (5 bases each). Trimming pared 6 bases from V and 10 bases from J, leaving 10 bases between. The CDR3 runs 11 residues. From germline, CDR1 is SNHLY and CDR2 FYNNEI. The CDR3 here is CASRGVGEQFF. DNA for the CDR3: TGTGCCAGCAGGGGGGTTGGGGAGCAGTTCTTC.

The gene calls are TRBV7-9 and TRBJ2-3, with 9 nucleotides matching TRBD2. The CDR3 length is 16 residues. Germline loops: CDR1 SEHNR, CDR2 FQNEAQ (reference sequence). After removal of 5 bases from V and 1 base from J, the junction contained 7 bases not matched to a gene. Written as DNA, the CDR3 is TGTGCCAGCAGCCCTATTAGCGGGGGCGGCACAGATACGCAGTATTTT. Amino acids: CASSPISGGGTDTQYF.

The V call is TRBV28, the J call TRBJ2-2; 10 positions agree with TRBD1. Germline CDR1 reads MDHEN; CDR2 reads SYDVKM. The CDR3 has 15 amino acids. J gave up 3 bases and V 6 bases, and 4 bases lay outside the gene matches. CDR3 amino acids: CASSRTGGYTGELFF. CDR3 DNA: TGTGCCAGCAGCAGGACAGGGGGATACACCGGGGAGCTGTTTTTT.

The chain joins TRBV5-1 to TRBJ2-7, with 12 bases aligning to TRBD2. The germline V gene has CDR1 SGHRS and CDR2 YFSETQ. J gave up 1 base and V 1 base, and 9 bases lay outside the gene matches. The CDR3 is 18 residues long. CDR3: CASSLQATGTSGSYEQYF. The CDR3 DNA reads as TGCGCCAGCAGCTTGCAGGCTACCGGGACTAGCGGGTCCTACGAGCAGTACTTC.

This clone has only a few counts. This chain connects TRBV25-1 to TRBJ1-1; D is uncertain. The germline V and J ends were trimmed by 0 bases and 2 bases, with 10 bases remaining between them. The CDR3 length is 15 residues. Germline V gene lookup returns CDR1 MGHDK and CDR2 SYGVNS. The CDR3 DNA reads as TGTGCCAGCAGTGAATATGCAGGCGCCAACACTGAAGCTTTCTTT. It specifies CASSEYAGANTEAFF.

CDR3 sequence: CASSDAIGGGAGEQFF. In DNA, the CDR3 is TGTGCCAGCAGTGACGCTATCGGCGGGGGGGCCGGTGAGCAGTTCTTC. J is TRBJ2-1 and V is TRBV6-1, with 9 bases aligning to TRBD2. The CDR3 is 16 residues long. Germline V lookup: CDR1 MNHNS, CDR2 SASEGT. The V segment lost 3 bases and the J segment 9 bases; nucleotides outside the gene matches: 12.

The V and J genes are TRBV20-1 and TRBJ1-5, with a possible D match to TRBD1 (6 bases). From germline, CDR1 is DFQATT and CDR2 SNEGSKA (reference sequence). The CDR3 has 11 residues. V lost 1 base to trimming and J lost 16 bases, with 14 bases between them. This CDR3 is CSARGGQGFHF. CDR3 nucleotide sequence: TGCAGTGCTAGAGGGGGGCAGGGCTTCCATTTT.

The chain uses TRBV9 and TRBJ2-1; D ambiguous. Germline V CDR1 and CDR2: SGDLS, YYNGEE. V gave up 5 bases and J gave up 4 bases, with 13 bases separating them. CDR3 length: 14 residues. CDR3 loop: CASRPTTSYNEQFF. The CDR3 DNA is TGTGCCAGCAGGCCTACTACGAGTTACAATGAGCAGTTCTTC.

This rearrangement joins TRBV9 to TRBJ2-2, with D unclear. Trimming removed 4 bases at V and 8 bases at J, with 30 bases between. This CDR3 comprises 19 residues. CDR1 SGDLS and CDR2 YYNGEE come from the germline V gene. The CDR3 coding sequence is TGTGCCAGCAGCCCTGGGGTGGGCTTCGGAGAGTACTCAATGGGGGAGCTGTTTTTT. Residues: CASSPGVGFGEYSMGELFF.

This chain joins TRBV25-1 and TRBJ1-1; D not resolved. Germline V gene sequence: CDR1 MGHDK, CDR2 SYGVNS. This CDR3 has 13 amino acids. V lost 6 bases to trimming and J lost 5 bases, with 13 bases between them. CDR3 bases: TGTGCCAGCAGGGCCTCGGGTGGGACTGAAGCTTTCTTT. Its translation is CASRASGGTEAFF. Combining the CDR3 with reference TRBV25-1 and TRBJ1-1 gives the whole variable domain EADIYQTPRYLVIGTGKKITLECSQTMGHDKMYWYQQDPGMELHLIHYSYGVNSTEKGDLSSESTVSRIRTEHFPLTLESARPSHTSQYLCASRASGGTEAFFGQGTRLTVV.

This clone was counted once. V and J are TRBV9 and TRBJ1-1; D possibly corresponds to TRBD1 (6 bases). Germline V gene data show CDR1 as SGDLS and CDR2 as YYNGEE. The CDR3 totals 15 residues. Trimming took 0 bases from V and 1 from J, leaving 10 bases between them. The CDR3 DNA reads TGTGCCAGCAGCGTAGCTGCAGGGGAGAACACTGAAGCTTTCTTT. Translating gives CASSVAAGENTEAFF.

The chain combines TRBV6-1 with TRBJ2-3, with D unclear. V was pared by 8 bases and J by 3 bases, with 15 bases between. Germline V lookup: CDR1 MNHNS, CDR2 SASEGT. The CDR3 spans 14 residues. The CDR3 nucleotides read TGTGCCAGCGGGGTGTTGGTGGCGACAGATACGCAGTATTTT. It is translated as CASGVLVATDTQYF.

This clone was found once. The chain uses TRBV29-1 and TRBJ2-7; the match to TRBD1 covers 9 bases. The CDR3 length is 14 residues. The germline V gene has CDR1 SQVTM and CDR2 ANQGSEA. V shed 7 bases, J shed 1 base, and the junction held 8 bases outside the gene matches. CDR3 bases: TGCAGCGCCGAACGACAGGGGGGATCCTACGAGCAGTACTTC. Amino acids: CSAERQGGSYEQYF.

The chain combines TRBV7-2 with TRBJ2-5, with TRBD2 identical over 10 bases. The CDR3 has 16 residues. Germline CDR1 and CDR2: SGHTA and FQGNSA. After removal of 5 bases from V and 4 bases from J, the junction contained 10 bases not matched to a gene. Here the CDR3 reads CASSPRRASGGETQYF. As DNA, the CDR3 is TGTGCCAGCAGCCCACGCAGGGCTAGCGGGGGAGAGACCCAGTACTTC.

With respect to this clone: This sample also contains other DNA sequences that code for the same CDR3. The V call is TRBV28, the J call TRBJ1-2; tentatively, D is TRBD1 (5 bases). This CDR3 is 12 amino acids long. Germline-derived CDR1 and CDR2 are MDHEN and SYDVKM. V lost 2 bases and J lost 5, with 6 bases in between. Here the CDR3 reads CASSLKGYGYTF. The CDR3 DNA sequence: TGTGCCAGCAGTTTAAAGGGGTATGGCTACACCTTC.

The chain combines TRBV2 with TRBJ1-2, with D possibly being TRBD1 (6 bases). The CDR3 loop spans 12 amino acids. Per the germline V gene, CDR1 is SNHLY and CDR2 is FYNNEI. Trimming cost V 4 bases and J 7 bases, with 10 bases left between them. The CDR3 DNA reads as TGTGCCAGCAGTGGGGCGGGGGCTGGCTACACCTTC. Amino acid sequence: CASSGAGAGYTF.

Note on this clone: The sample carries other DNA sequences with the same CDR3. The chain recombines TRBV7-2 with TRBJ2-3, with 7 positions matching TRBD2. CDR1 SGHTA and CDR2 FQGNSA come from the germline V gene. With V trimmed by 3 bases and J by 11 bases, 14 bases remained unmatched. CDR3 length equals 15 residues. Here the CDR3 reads CASSFRGVGQNRQYF. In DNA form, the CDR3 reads TGTGCCAGCAGCTTCCGGGGGGTGGGTCAAAACCGGCAGTATTTT.

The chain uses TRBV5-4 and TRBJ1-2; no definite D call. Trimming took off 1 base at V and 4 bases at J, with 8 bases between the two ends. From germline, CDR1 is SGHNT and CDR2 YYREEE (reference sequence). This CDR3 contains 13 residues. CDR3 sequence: CASSLILPYGYTF. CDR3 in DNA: TGTGCCAGCAGCTTGATCCTTCCCTATGGCTACACCTTC.